This record looks at one T cell receptor beta chain sequence and its context. The CDR3 contains 13 residues. Germline CDR1 and CDR2: WSHSY and SAAADI. The ends were cut back, 10 bases at V and 6 bases at J, with 17 bases in the middle. The table came from immunoSEQ multiplex PCR; TCRdb's copy has only in-frame clones and leaves some out. Counted here are approximately 110,000 clones, around 89% occurring once; the ten biggest clones make up roughly 18%. The sample originates from a study of control samples from healthy donors and cancer patients. The chain has TRBV10-2 and TRBJ2-3, with D tentatively TRBD2 (5 bases). Input material: blood. The source is a woman between 45 and 65 years old in good health. Here the CDR3 DNA reads TGCGCCATGGCCCGTGCTAGCTGGGATACGCAGTATTTT. Protein: CAMARASWDTQYF.